This TCR beta chain was sequenced in a study of blood T cell repertoires in COVID-19 (dated by TCRdb to 2020 to 2021). With respect to the entire study: The collaborator samples originated in the United States, Italy and Spain and spanned the acute and convalescent phases of COVID-19. The prospective study material was composed of cDNA or gDNA derived from T cells, B-cell-depleted T cells, or PBMCs. The dataset comprised deeply sampled blood TCRbeta repertoires from subjects exposed to, actively infected with, or recovered from COVID-19. The repertoires were made available in a free public database intended to serve as a resource for research on the immune response to SARS-CoV-2. The samples were drawn from two sources: the first 160 participants of the ongoing ImmuneRACE study, and fewer than 1,500 subjects contributed by 6 global collaborators. A de-identified subject ID, COVID-19 status, age in years and sex were almost always included in the sample metadata. Where available, HLA class I and class II types were taken from metadata supplied by the sample provider and were not determined by assay-based typing.

According to the germline V gene, CDR1 reads SGHTA and CDR2 reads FQGNSA. Trimmed from V: 4 bases; trimmed from J: 7 bases; junction bases lacking a gene match: 7. The CDR3 numbers 15 residues from cysteine through phenylalanine. The sequence is cut down to CDR3 DNA, 45 bases in frame from base 1. Notes on this clone: It lacks a known antigen. Per-base qualities were not stored, and no clone one base away is much larger.

The immunoSEQ Assay, a bias-controlled multiplex PCR, was used to amplify TCRbeta CDR3 regions from genomic DNA. On the study's bioinformatics: Nucleated cell counts per sample were estimated from amplification of reference gene primers within the assay. To quantify the absolute abundance of each unique TCRbeta CDR3 rearrangement, sequence reads were collapsed and filtered. For each sample, productive Simpson clonality was calculated as the square root of Simpson's diversity index over productive rearrangements. In TCRdb, the immuneACCESS table is reduced to in-frame sequences with V and J assigned. These tables do not hold every clone; where another copy was compared, an unresolved V gene accounts for under half, and the others remain unexplained. Clone size and the V and J calls come from that table; the DNA yielded D and trimming. The sample table shows about 32,000 clones, and roughly 85% are seen once. 44% of the sample is taken by the ten largest.

Whole blood was collected in K2EDTA tubes by collaborating institutions according to the institutions' own protocols. Collaborator samples were shipped for TCRbeta analysis as frozen whole blood, isolated PBMCs, or DNA extracted from either sample type. Overall results and qualifications from the work: The quantity of clinical and demographic metadata differed by source and by participant and was supplied without curation.

The chain joins TRBV7-2 to TRBJ2-3, with TRBD2 identical over 11 junction bases. The clonotype comes from a man aged 55 to 69 with active or convalescent COVID-19. Sample: peripheral blood. DNA sequence: TGTGCCAGCAGCTCAACTAGCGGGAGCCGTTATACGCAGTATTTT. Translated, this is CASSSTSGSRYTQYF. With all but the CDR3 taken from the reference TRBV7-2 and TRBJ2-3 genes, the full variable domain is: GAGVSQSPSNKVTEKGKDVELRCDPISGHTALYWYRQSLGQGLEFLIYFQGNSAPDKSGLPSDRFSAERTGGSVSTLTIQRTQQEDSAVYLCASSSTSGSRYTQYFGPGTRLTVL.